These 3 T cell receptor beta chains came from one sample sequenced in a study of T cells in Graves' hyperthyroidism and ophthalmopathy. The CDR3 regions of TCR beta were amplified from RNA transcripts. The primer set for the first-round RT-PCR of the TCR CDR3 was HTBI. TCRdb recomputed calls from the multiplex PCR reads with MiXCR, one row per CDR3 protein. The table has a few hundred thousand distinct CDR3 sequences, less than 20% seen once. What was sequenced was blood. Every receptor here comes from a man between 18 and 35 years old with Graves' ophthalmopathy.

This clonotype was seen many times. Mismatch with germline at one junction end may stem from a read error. CDR3 amino acids: CSVEGRTGKQPQHF. The CDR3 bases are TGCAGCGTTGAGGGCCGGACAGGCAAACAGCCCCAGCATTTT. The chain combines TRBV29-1 with TRBJ1-5; the match to TRBD1 covers 7 bases. The germline gives CDR1 SQVTM, CDR2 ANQGSEA. CDR3 size: 14 residues.

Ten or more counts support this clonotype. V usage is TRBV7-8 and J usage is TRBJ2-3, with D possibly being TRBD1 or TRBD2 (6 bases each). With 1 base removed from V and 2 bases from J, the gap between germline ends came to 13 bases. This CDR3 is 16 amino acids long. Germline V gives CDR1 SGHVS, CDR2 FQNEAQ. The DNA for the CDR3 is TGTGCCAGCAGCTTAGGGGGGCGGGGTCCCACAGATACGCAGTATTTT. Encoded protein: CASSLGGRGPTDTQYF.

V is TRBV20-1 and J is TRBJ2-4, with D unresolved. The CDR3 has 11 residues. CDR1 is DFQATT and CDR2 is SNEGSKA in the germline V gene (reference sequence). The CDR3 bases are TGCAGCGGCGGAGCCAAAAACATTCAGTACTTC. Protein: CSGGAKNIQYF.